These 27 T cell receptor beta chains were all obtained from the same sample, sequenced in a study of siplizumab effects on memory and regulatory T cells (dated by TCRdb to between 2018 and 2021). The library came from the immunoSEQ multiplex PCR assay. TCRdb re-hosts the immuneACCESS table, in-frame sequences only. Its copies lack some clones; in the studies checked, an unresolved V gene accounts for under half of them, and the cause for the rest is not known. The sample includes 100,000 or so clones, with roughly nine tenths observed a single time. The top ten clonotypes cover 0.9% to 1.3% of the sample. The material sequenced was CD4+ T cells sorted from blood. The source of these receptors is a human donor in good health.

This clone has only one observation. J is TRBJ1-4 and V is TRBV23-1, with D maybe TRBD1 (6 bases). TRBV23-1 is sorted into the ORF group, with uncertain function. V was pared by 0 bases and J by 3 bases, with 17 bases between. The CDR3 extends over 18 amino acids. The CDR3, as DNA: TGCGCCAGCAGTCAATCTAATCGGGGGCAGCAGGCTAATGAAAAACTGTTTTTT. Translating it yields CASSQSNRGQQANEKLFF.

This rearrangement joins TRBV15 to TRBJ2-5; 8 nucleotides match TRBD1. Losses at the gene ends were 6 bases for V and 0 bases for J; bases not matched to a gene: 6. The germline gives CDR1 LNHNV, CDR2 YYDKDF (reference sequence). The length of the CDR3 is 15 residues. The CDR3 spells CATSTAGGYQETQYF. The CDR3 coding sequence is TGTGCCACCAGTACGGCAGGGGGCTACCAAGAGACCCAGTACTTC.

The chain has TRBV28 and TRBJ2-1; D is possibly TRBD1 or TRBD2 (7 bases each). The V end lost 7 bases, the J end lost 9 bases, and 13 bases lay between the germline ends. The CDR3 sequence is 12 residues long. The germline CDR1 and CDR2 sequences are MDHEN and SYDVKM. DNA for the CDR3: TGTGCCAGCACCACAGGGGAGGGTGAGCAGTTCTTC. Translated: CASTTGEGEQFF.

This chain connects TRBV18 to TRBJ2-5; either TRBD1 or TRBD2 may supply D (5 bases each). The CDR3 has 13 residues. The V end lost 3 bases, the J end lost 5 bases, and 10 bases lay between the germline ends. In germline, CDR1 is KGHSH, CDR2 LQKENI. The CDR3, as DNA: TGTGCCAGCTCACCGGTCGAGGGGGAGACCCAGTACTTC. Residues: CASSPVEGETQYF.

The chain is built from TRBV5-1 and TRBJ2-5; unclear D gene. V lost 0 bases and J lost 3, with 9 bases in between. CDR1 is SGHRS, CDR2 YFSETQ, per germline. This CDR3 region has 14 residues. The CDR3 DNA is TGCGCCAGCAGCTTGGTGACCGTGGAAGAGACCCAGTACTTC. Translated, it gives CASSLVTVEETQYF.

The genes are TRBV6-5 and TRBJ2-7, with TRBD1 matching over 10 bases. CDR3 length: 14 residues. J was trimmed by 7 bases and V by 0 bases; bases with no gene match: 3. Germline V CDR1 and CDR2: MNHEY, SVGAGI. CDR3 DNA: TGTGCCAGCAGTTACTCTGACAGGGGGCGGGAGCAGTACTTC. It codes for CASSYSDRGREQYF.

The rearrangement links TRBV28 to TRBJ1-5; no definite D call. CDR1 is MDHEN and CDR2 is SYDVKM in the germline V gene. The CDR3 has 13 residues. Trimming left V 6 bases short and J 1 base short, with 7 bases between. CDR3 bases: TGTGCCAGCAGGTCGGGGAGCAATCAGCCCCAGCATTTT. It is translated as CASRSGSNQPQHF. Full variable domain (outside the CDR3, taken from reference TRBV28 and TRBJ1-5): DVKVTQSSRYLVKRTGEKVFLECVQDMDHENMFWYRQDPGLGLRLIYFSYDVKMKEKGDIPEGYSVSREKKERFSLILESASTNQTSMYLCASRSGSNQPQHFGDGTRLSIL.

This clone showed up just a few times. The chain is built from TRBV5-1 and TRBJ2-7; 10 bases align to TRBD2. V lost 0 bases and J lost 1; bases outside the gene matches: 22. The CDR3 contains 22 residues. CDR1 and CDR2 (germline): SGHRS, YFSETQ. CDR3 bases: TGCGCCAGCAGCTTGGGAGGGCTCGAGTACAAGCGGGAGGGCCTATCATCCTACGAGCAGTACTTC. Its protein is CASSLGGLEYKREGLSSYEQYF.

The CDR3 DNA reads as TGCGCCAGCAGCCGACAGCAGACTGCAACTAATGAAAAACTGTTTTTT. Translation gives CASSRQQTATNEKLFF. The J gene is TRBJ1-4, the V gene TRBV4-1; TRBD1 might be the D (5 bases). Between the trimmed V and J ends, which lost 4 bases and 0 bases, there was a span of 12 bases. CDR3 length equals 16 residues. CDR1 MGHRA and CDR2 YSYEKL come from the germline V gene.

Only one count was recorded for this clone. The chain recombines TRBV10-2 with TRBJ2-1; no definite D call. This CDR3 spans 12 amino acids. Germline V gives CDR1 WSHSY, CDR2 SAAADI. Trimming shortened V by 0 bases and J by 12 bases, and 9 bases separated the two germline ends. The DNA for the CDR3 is TGCGCCAGCAGTGAGTCGGTTCTTGGGCAGTTCTTC. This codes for CASSESVLGQFF.

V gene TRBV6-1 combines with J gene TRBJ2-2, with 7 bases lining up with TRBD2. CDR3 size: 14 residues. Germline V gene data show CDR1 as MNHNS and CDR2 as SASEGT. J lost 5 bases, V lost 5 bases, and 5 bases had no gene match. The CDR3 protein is CASSRSGETGELFF. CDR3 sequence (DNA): TGTGCCAGCAGTAGGAGCGGGGAGACCGGGGAGCTGTTTTTT.

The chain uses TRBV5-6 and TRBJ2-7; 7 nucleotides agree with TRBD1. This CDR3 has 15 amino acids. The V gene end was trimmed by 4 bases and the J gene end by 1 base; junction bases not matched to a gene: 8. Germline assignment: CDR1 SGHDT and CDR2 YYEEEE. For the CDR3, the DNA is TGTGCCAGCAGCCGGACAGGCCCGGGATCCTACGAGCAGTACTTC. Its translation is CASSRTGPGSYEQYF.

The CDR3: CASSSTGRTYTEAFF. The CDR3 nucleotides are TGTGCCAGCAGTTCCACGGGACGAACTTACACTGAAGCTTTCTTT. J is TRBJ1-1 and V is TRBV28; perhaps TRBD1 as D (5 bases). The CDR3 is 15 amino acids. V lost 4 bases to trimming and J lost 3 bases, with 15 bases between them. Germline CDR1 reads MDHEN; CDR2 reads SYDVKM.

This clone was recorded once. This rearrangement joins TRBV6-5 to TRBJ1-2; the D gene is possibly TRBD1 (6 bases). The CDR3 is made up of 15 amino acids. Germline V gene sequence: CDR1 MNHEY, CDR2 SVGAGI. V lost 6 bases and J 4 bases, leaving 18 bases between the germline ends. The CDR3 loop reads CASRPTGMGIYGYTF. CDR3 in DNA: TGTGCCAGCAGGCCGACAGGAATGGGAATCTATGGCTACACCTTC.

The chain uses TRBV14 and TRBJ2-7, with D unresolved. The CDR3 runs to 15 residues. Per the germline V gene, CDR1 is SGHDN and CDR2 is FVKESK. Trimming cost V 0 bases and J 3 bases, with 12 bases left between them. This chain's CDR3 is CASSQDPVPVYEQYF. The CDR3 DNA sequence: TGTGCCAGCAGCCAAGATCCTGTGCCCGTCTACGAGCAGTACTTC.

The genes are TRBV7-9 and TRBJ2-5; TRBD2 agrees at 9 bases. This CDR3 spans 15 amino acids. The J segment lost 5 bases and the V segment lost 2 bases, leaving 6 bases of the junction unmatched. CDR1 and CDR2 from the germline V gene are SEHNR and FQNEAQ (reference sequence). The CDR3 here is CASSLSGAGGETQYF. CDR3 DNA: TGTGCCAGCAGCTTATCGGGGGCGGGAGGGGAGACCCAGTACTTC. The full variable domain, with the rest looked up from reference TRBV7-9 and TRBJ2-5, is DTGVSQNPRHKITKRGQNVTFRCDPISEHNRLYWYRQTLGQGPEFLTYFQNEAQLEKSRLLSDRFSAERPKGSFSTLEIQRTEQGDSAMYLCASSLSGAGGETQYFGPGTRLLVL.

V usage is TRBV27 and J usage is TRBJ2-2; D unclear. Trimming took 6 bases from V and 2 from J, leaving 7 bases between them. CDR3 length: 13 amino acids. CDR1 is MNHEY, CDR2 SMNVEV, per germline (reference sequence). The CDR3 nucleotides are TGTGCCAGCAGGCCGGGTAACACCGGGGAGCTGTTTTTT. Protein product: CASRPGNTGELFF.

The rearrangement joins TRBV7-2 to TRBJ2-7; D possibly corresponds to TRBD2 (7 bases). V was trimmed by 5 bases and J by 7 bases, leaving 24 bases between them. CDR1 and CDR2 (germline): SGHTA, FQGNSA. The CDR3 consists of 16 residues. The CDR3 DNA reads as TGTGCCAGCAGCCGATCGGGAGGACAGAGAGTCCAAGAGCAGTACTTC. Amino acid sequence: CASSRSGGQRVQEQYF. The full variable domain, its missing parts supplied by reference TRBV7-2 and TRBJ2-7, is GAGVSQSPSNKVTEKGKDVELRCDPISGHTALYWYRQSLGQGLEFLIYFQGNSAPDKSGLPSDRFSAERTGGSVSTLTIQRTQQEDSAVYLCASSRSGGQRVQEQYFGPGTRLTVT.

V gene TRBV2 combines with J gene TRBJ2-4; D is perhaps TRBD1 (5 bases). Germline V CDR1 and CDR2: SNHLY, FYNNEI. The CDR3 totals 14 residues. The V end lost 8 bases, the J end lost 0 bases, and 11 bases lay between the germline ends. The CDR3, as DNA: TGTGCCAGCCAGGACACCTCAGCCAAAAACATTCAGTACTTC. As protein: CASQDTSAKNIQYF. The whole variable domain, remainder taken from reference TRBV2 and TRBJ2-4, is EPEVTQTPSHQVTQMGQEVILRCVPISNHLYFYWYRQILGQKVEFLVSFYNNEISEKSEIFDDQFSVERPDGSNFTLKIRSTKLEDSAMYFCASQDTSAKNIQYFGAGTRLSVL.

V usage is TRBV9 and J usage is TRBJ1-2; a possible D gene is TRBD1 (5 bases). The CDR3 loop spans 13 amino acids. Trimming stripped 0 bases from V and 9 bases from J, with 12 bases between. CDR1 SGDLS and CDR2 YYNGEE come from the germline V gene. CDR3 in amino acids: CASSVGQGESYTF. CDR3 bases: TGTGCCAGCAGCGTAGGTCAGGGCGAGAGCTACACCTTC.

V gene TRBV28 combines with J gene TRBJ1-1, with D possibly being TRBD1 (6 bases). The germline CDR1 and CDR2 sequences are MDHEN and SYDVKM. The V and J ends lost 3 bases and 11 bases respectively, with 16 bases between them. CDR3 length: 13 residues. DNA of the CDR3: TGTGCCAGCAGTTTTGGGGGCCCCCTTGGGGCTTTCTTT. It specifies CASSFGGPLGAFF.

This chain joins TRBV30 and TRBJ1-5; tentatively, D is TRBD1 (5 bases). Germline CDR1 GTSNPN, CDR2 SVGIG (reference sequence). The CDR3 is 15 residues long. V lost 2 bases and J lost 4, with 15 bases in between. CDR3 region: CAWSSDGARNQPQHF. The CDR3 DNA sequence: TGTGCCTGGAGTTCAGACGGGGCGCGGAATCAGCCCCAGCATTTT.

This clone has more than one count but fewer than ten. CDR3 bases: TGTGCCAGCAGCTTTGGCGGGGCCGGCGCCTATGGCTACACCTTC. This gives the protein CASSFGGAGAYGYTF. The chain couples TRBV5-5 to TRBJ1-2; D possibly corresponds to TRBD1 (5 bases). This CDR3 contains 15 residues. Germline V gene lookup returns CDR1 SGHKS and CDR2 YYEKEE (reference sequence). V was pared by 2 bases and J by 4 bases, with 15 bases between.

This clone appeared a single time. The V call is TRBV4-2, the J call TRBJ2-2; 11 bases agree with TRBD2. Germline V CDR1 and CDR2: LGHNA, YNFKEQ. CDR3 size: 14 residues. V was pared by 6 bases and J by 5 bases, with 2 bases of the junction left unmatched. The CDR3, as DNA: TGTGCCAGCAGAGTAGCGGGAGGGACCGGGGAGCTGTTTTTT. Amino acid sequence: CASRVAGGTGELFF.

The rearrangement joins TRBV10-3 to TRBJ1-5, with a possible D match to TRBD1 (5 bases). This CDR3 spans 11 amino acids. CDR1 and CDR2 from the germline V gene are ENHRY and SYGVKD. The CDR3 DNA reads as TGTGCTTCGGGGCCGCGTCAGCCCCAGCATTTT. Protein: CASGPRQPQHF.

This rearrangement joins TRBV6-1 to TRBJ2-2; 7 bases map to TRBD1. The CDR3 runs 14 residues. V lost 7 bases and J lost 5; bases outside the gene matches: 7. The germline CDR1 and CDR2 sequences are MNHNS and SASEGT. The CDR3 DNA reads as TGTGCCAGCAACCGACAGGGACGGACCGGGGAGCTGTTTTTT. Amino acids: CASNRQGRTGELFF.

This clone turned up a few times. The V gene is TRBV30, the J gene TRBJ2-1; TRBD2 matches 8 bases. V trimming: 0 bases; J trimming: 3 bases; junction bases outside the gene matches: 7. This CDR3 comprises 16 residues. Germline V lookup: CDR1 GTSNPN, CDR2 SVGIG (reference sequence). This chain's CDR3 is CAWSVRGGVLYNEQFF. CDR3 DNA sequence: TGTGCCTGGAGTGTACGGGGGGGAGTGCTCTACAATGAGCAGTTCTTC.